This record covers a single TCR beta chain. Its antigen is as yet unknown. Via MiXCR, TCRdb re-called the 5' RACE reads, giving one row per CDR3 protein. The sample comprises about 700,000 distinct CDR3 sequences, 15% to 20% of which are singletons, and 15% to 20% rests with the top ten. This entry is derived from a study of CD8 T cells in ankylosing spondylitis. Study-wide results and limits: Typical of ankylosing spondylitis blood, it appeared, was a TCR beta motif of roughly eight highly homologous variants.

CDR1 is SGHRS and CDR2 is YFSETQ in the germline V gene. The CDR3 is made up of 18 amino acids. V gave up 3 bases and J gave up 0 bases, with 16 bases separating them. Sequencing was carried out using blood, either unsorted or a sorted T cell fraction (not recorded which). The sequence came from a male donor with ankylosing spondylitis. The rearrangement uses TRBV5-1 and TRBJ2-6; either TRBD1 or TRBD2 may fit D (5 bases each). The CDR3 is CASSSRPGTFSGANVLTF. The CDR3 DNA reads as TGCGCCAGCAGCTCCCGTCCCGGGACGTTCTCTGGGGCCAACGTCCTGACTTTC.